This TCR beta chain appears in the sequencing data of a study of blood T cell repertoires in COVID-19. Study in general: Sites in the United States, Italy and Spain provided acute and convalescent COVID-19 samples. The analysed material was cDNA or gDNA that came from T cells, B-cell-depleted T cells, or PBMCs.

Clones were sequenced by immunoSEQ multiplex PCR, and TCRdb holds only the in-frame ones, with some missing. Among 200,000 to 250,000 clones, around four fifths were seen once, and the ten largest hold approximately 5%. The sequence derives from a woman aged 55-70 years who had recovered from COVID-19. Sequenced sample: peripheral blood.

The chain's CDR3 is CASSPEANTEAFF. CDR3 bases: TGTGCCAGCTCACCCGAGGCGAACACTGAAGCTTTCTTT. The J gene is TRBJ1-1, the V gene TRBV18; D unresolved. Germline CDR1 and CDR2: KGHSH and LQKENI. V was pared by 3 bases and J by 1 base, with 6 bases between. The CDR3 extends over 13 amino acids. Full variable domain (outside the CDR3, taken from reference TRBV18 and TRBJ1-1): NAGVMQNPRHLVRRRGQEARLRCSPMKGHSHVYWYRQLPEEGLKFMVYLQKENIIDESGMPKERFSAEFPKEGPSILRIQQVVRGDSAAYFCASSPEANTEAFFGQGTRLTVV.